Below are 21 T cell receptor beta chains sequenced from a single sample in a study of OX40 agonist ivuxolimab in advanced cancers. The method behind the library was the immunoSEQ multiplex PCR assay. TCRdb's version of the immuneACCESS table is confined to in-frame rearrangements and falls short of the full clone set. An unresolved V gene accounts for under half of the shortfall where checked; the remainder is of unknown origin. This sample lists approximately 33,000 clones; roughly 89% were detected once. The ten largest clones represent around 9.8% of the sample. The starting material was CD4+ or CD8+ T cells sorted from blood, obtained in a trial of the OX40 agonist ivuxolimab. The receptors shown here come from an adult with an advanced solid tumor such as melanoma, head and neck, liver or kidney cancer.

The gene calls are TRBV19 and TRBJ2-5; 10 bases line up with TRBD1. This CDR3 is 14 amino acids long. Germline V gene data show CDR1 as LNHDA and CDR2 as SQIVND (reference sequence). The junction had 7 bases not matched to a gene; V was cut back by 7 bases and J by 5 bases. The CDR3 bases are TGTGCCAGTAAAGGGGGGACAGGGGTCGAGACCCAGTACTTC. Protein sequence: CASKGGTGVETQYF. Supplemented by reference TRBV19 and TRBJ2-5, the full variable domain reads DGGITQSPKYLFRKEGQNVTLSCEQNLNHDAMYWYRQDPGQGLRLIYYSQIVNDFQKGDIAEGYSVSREKKESFPLTVTSAQKNPTAFYLCASKGGTGVETQYFGPGTRLLVL.

The chain employs TRBV6-1 and TRBJ1-5; D remains ambiguous. The CDR3 spans 13 residues. Trimming took 9 bases from V and 3 from J, leaving 12 bases between them. Germline V gives CDR1 MNHNS, CDR2 SASEGT. DNA for the CDR3: TGTGCCAGTACGACGGTGGACAATCAGCCCCAGCATTTT. The encoded protein is CASTTVDNQPQHF.

This chain uses TRBV5-1 with TRBJ1-4; 8 positions agree with TRBD1. Per germline, CDR1 SGHRS and CDR2 YFSETQ. The trim removed 0 bases at V and 0 bases at J, leaving 4 bases unmatched. There are 17 residues in the CDR3. The DNA of the CDR3 is TGCGCCAGCAGCTTGGTCTGGACAGGGACAACTAATGAAAAACTGTTTTTT. Protein sequence: CASSLVWTGTTNEKLFF. The whole variable domain, remainder taken from reference TRBV5-1 and TRBJ1-4, is KAGVTQTPRYLIKTRGQQVTLSCSPISGHRSVSWYQQTPGQGLQFLFEYFSETQRNKGNFPGRFSGRQFSNSRSEMNVSTLELGDSALYLCASSLVWTGTTNEKLFFGSGTQLSVL.

The V call is TRBV4-1, the J call TRBJ2-7; D perhaps matches TRBD2 (5 bases). CDR3 length: 14 residues. Looked up from germline, CDR1 is MGHRA and CDR2 is YSYEKL. V lost 3 bases, J lost 2 bases, and 11 bases lay in between. CDR3 amino acids: CASSHPRAPYEQYF. In nucleotides, the CDR3 is TGCGCCAGCAGCCATCCGAGGGCCCCCTACGAGCAGTACTTC.

This sequence joins TRBV7-2 and TRBJ1-2, with 10 nucleotides matching TRBD1. Germline CDR1 and CDR2: SGHTA and FQGNSA. The CDR3 has 13 amino acids. The V segment lost 4 bases and the J segment 5 bases; nucleotides outside the gene matches: 1. DNA for the CDR3: TGTGCCAGCAGCTCGGGACAGGGGTATGGCTACACCTTC. As protein: CASSSGQGYGYTF.

This chain connects TRBV5-1 to TRBJ2-3; TRBD2 matches 10 bases. The CDR3 length is 16 residues. V was clipped by 0 bases and J by 5 bases; unmatched bases: 6. The germline V gene encodes CDR1 SGHRS and CDR2 YFSETQ. For the CDR3, the DNA is TGCGCCAGCAGCTTGGAGGTAGCGGGAGGAGGAGATACGCAGTATTTT. It encodes CASSLEVAGGGDTQYF.

This sequence joins TRBV19 and TRBJ1-1, with 7 positions matching TRBD1. J was trimmed by 7 bases and V by 4 bases; bases with no gene match: 3. The CDR3 spans 12 residues. CDR1 and CDR2 from the germline V gene are LNHDA and SQIVND (reference sequence). This CDR3 is CASSTRQGEAFF. CDR3 DNA sequence: TGTGCCAGTAGTACTCGACAGGGTGAAGCTTTCTTT.

The rearrangement joins TRBV4-2 to TRBJ2-1; 10 nucleotides match TRBD2. This CDR3 spans 17 amino acids. V lost 1 base to trimming and J lost 5 bases; unmatched junction nucleotides: 8. CDR1 is LGHNA, CDR2 YNFKEQ, per germline. CDR3 protein: CASSQGTAGGWDNEQFF. CDR3 nucleotide sequence: TGTGCCAGCAGCCAAGGTACAGCGGGAGGGTGGGACAATGAGCAGTTCTTC.

This clone was counted only a few times. V usage is TRBV10-1 and J usage is TRBJ2-1; 11 nucleotides align to TRBD2. V shed 6 bases and J 6 bases; nucleotides not matched to a gene: 10. Germline V gene lookup returns CDR1 WNHNN and CDR2 SYGVQD (reference sequence). The CDR3 has 16 residues. CDR3 protein: CASSAPGTSGLNEQFF. Written as DNA, the CDR3 is TGCGCCAGCAGCGCCCCCGGGACTAGCGGTCTCAATGAGCAGTTCTTC.

The chain carries TRBV6-1 and TRBJ2-7; 7 positions match TRBD2. The CDR3 contains 14 residues. CDR1 is MNHNS, CDR2 SASEGT, per germline. The V segment lost 0 bases and the J segment 6 bases; nucleotides outside the gene matches: 5. The CDR3 is CASSEALASGEQYF. As DNA, the CDR3 is TGTGCCAGCAGTGAAGCCCTGGCTAGCGGCGAGCAGTACTTC.

The V gene is TRBV11-3, the J gene TRBJ1-1, with no clear D. This CDR3 is 13 amino acids long. The germline CDR1 and CDR2 sequences are SGHNT and YENEEA. Trimming pared 1 base from V and 1 base from J, leaving 4 bases between. CDR3 loop: CASSLGSNTEAFF. CDR3 nucleotide sequence: TGTGCCAGCAGCTTAGGATCGAACACTGAAGCTTTCTTT.

This chain joins TRBV19 and TRBJ2-3, with 13 bases fitting TRBD2. V lost 5 bases and J lost 8; bases outside the gene matches: 16. Germline V CDR1 and CDR2: LNHDA, SQIVND (reference sequence). CDR3 size: 18 residues. CDR3 in DNA: TGTGCCAGTAGTTACACGGGACTAGCGGGAAAGTGGGCGGGTACGCAGTATTTT. Its protein is CASSYTGLAGKWAGTQYF.

V and J are TRBV4-1 and TRBJ2-1; 7 bases line up with TRBD2. Germline CDR1 reads MGHRA; CDR2 reads YSYEKL. This CDR3 has 16 residues. Trimming removed 1 base from V and 7 bases from J; junction bases left unmatched: 10. The CDR3 DNA follows: TGCGCCAGCAGCCAAGGGCCCCAGCGGGGAGGTAATGAGCAGTTCTTC. It yields the protein CASSQGPQRGGNEQFF.

This chain connects TRBV4-2 to TRBJ1-2; 7 bases are shared with TRBD1. The CDR3 runs to 16 residues. Germline-derived CDR1 and CDR2 are LGHNA and YNFKEQ. The trim removed 0 bases at V and 3 bases at J, leaving 7 bases unmatched. The CDR3 nucleotides are TGTGCCAGCAGCCAAGATGTTCTACAGGGGCACTATGGCTACACCTTC. It translates to CASSQDVLQGHYGYTF.

V gene TRBV2 combines with J gene TRBJ2-3, with D unresolved. The germline V gene encodes CDR1 SNHLY and CDR2 FYNNEI. Trimming removed 7 bases at V and 14 bases at J, with 25 bases between. This CDR3 region has 14 residues. The DNA of the CDR3 is TGTGCCAGCAACCCCGATGATCTCGCGTGTCATGCGTATTTT. It codes for CASNPDDLACHAYF.

The rearrangement uses TRBV18 and TRBJ2-7, with D maybe TRBD1 (6 bases). The CDR3 is 12 amino acids. Trimming took off 3 bases at V and 6 bases at J, with 9 bases between the two ends. The germline gives CDR1 KGHSH, CDR2 LQKENI. This CDR3 reads CASSPDSGEQYF. The CDR3 DNA reads TGTGCCAGCTCACCGGACAGCGGCGAGCAGTACTTC.

The V call is TRBV7-6, the J call TRBJ2-5; D remains unclear. CDR1 SGHVS and CDR2 FNYEAQ come from the germline V gene. The V gene lost 1 base and the J gene lost 0 bases, with 6 bases spanning the gap. This CDR3 is built from 14 residues. Here the CDR3 DNA reads TGTGCCAGCAGCTTAGGGGCGAACCAAGAGACCCAGTACTTC. Its protein is CASSLGANQETQYF.

The chain uses TRBV5-1 and TRBJ2-7; no clear D. This CDR3 has 13 residues. V lost 3 bases to trimming and J lost 6 bases, with 13 bases between them. Germline V gene sequence: CDR1 SGHRS, CDR2 YFSETQ. The CDR3 DNA reads TGCGCCAGCAGCTCCCAAACGGACGGCGAGCAGTACTTC. Protein: CASSSQTDGEQYF.

The chain employs TRBV7-3 and TRBJ2-3, with 16 bases identical to TRBD2. The junction had 3 bases not matched to a gene; V was cut back by 5 bases and J by 1 base. CDR3 size: 17 residues. From germline, CDR1 is SGHTA and CDR2 FQGTGA. This CDR3 reads CASSAGLAGGRTDTQYF. Written as DNA, the CDR3 is TGTGCCAGCAGCGCGGGACTAGCGGGAGGGCGCACAGATACGCAGTATTTT. Full variable domain (remainder filled in from reference TRBV7-3 and TRBJ2-3): GAGVSQTPSNKVTEKGKYVELRCDPISGHTALYWYRQSLGQGPEFLIYFQGTGAADDSGLPNDRFFAVRPEGSVSTLKIQRTERGDSAVYLCASSAGLAGGRTDTQYFGPGTRLTVL.

The V call is TRBV7-8, the J call TRBJ2-2, with 8 bases fitting TRBD1. Germline loops: CDR1 SGHVS, CDR2 FQNEAQ. This CDR3 has 16 residues. Losses at the gene ends were 2 bases for V and 4 bases for J; bases not matched to a gene: 6. CDR3 region: CASSLIQGASTGELFF. CDR3 coding DNA: TGTGCCAGCAGCTTAATCCAGGGGGCAAGCACCGGGGAGCTGTTTTTT.

The J gene is TRBJ2-1, the V gene TRBV7-2; no firm D call. This CDR3 region has 14 residues. V was pared by 1 base and J by 9 bases, with 13 bases between. Germline CDR1 and CDR2: SGHTA and FQGNSA. This CDR3 reads CASSLDRAGGEQFF. CDR3 coding DNA: TGTGCCAGCAGCTTAGATCGTGCCGGCGGTGAGCAGTTCTTC.